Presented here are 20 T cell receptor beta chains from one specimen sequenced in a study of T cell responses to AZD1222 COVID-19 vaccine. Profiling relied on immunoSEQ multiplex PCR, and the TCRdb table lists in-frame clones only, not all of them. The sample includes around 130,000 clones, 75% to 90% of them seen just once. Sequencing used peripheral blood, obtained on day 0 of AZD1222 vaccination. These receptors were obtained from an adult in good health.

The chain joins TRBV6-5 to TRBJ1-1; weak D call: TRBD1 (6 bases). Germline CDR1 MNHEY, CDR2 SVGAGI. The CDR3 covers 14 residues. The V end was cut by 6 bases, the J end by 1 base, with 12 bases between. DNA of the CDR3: TGTGCCAGCAGGATGACAGGCCAGAACACTGAAGCTTTCTTT. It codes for CASRMTGQNTEAFF.

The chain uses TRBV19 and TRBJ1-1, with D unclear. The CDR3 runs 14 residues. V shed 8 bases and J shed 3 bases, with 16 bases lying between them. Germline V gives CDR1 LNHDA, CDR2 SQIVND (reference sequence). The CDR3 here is CASAQAIRHTEAFF. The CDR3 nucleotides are TGTGCCAGTGCCCAGGCCATCCGACACACTGAAGCTTTCTTT.

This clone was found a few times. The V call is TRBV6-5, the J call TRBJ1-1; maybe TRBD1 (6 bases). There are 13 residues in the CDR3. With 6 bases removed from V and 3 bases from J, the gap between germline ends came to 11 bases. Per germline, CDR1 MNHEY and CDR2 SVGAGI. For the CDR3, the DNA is TGTGCCAGCAGACGGGGACAAGACACTGAAGCTTTCTTT. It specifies CASRRGQDTEAFF.

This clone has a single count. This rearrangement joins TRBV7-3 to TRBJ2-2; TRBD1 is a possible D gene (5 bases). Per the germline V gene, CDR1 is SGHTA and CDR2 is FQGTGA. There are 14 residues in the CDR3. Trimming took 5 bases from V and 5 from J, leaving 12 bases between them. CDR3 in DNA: TGTGCCAGCAGCAGGGGCTCCGGGACCGGGGAGCTGTTTTTT. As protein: CASSRGSGTGELFF.

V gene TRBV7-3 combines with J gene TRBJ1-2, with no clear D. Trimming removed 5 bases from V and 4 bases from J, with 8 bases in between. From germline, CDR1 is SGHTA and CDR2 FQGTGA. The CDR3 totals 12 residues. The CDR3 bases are TGTGCCAGCAGCACGGACGGCTATGGCTACACCTTC. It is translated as CASSTDGYGYTF.

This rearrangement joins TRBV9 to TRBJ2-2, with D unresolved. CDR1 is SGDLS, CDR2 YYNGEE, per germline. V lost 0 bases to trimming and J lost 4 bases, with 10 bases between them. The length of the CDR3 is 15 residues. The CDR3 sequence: CASSVDRFSTGELFF. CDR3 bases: TGTGCCAGCAGCGTAGATCGCTTCTCCACCGGGGAGCTGTTTTTT.

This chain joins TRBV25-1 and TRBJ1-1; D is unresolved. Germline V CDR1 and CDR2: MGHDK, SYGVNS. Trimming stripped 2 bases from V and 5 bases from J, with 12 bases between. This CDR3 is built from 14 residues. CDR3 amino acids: CASSEQVGSTEAFF. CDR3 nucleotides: TGTGCCAGCAGTGAACAGGTAGGGTCGACTGAAGCTTTCTTT.

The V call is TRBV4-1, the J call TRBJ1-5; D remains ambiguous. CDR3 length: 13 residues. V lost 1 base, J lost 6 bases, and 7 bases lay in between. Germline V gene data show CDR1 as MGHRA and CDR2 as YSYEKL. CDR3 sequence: CASSQGYSQPQHF. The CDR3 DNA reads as TGCGCCAGCAGCCAAGGCTACAGTCAGCCCCAGCATTTT.

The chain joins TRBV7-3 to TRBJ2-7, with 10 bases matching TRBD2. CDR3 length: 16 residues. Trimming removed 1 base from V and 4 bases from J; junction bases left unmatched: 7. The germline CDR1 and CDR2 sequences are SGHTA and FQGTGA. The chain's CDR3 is CASSLIAGGRGYEQYF. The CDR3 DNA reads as TGTGCCAGCAGCTTAATAGCGGGAGGACGGGGATACGAGCAGTACTTC.

Here the CDR3 DNA reads TGTGCCAGCAGCCCCCGACTAGGGCGCACAGATACGCAGTATTTT. This encodes CASSPRLGRTDTQYF. This sequence joins TRBV6-2 or TRBV6-3 and TRBJ2-3, with D perhaps TRBD2 (6 bases). Germline CDR1 is MNHEY and CDR2 is SVGEGT. This CDR3 has 15 amino acids. The germline V and J ends were trimmed by 6 bases and 1 base, with 14 bases remaining between them.

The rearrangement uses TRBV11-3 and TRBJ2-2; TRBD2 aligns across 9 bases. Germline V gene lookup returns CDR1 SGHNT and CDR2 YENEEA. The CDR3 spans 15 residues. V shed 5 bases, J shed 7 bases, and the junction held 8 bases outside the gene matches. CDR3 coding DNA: TGTGCCAGCAGCCGTAGCGGGAGAGGGGGCGGGGAGCTGTTTTTT. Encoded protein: CASSRSGRGGGELFF.

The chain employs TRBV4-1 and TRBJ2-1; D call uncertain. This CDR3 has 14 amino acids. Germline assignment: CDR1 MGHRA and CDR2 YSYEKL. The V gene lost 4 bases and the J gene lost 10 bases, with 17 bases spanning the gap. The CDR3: CASSRIIIRTEQFF. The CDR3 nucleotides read TGCGCCAGCAGCCGCATAATCATAAGGACCGAGCAGTTCTTC.

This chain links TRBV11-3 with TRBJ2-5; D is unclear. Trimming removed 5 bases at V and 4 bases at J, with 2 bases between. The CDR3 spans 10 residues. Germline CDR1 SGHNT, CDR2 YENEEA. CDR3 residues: CASSGETQYF. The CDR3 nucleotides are TGTGCCAGCAGCGGAGAGACCCAGTACTTC.

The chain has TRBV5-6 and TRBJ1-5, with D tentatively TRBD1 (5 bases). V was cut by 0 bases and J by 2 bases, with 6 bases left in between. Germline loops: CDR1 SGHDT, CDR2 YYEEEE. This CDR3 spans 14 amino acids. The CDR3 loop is CASSLGGRNQPQHF. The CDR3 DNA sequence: TGTGCCAGCAGCTTGGGGGGCCGCAATCAGCCCCAGCATTTT.

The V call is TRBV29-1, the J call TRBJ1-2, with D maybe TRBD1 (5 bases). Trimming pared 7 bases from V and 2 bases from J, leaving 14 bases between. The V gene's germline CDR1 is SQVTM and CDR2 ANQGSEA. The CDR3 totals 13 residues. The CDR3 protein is CSGTGSGNYGYTF. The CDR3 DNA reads TGCAGCGGAACAGGTTCGGGGAACTATGGCTACACCTTC. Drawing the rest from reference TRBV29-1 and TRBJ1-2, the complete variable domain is SAVISQKPSRDICQRGTSLTIQCQVDSQVTMMFWYRQQPGQSLTLIATANQGSEATYESGFVIDKFPISRPNLTFSTLTVSNMSPEDSSIYLCSGTGSGNYGYTFGSGTRLTVV.

The CDR3 region is CASSYSDSSGNTIYF. The CDR3 nucleotides are TGTGCCAGCAGTTACTCGGACAGCTCTGGAAACACCATATATTTT. The chain carries TRBV6-5 and TRBJ1-3; a possible D gene is TRBD1 (6 bases). The germline V and J ends were trimmed by 0 bases and 0 bases, with 6 bases remaining between them. In germline, CDR1 is MNHEY, CDR2 SVGAGI. The CDR3 is 15 amino acids.

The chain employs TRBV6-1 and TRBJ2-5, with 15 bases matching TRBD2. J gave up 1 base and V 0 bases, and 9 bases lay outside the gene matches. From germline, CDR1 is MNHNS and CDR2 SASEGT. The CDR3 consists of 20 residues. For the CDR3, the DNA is TGTGCCAGCAGTGAAGCAGGGACTAGCGGGGGGCCGAAGAGCCAAGAGACCCAGTACTTC. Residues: CASSEAGTSGGPKSQETQYF.

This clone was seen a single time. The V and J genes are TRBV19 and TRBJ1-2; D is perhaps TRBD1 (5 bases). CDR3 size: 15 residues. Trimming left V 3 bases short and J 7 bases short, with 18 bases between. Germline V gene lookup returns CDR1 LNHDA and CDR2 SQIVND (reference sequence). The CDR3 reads CASSIGATGTSGYTF. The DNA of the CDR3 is TGTGCCAGTAGTATTGGGGCAACCGGCACCTCTGGCTACACCTTC.

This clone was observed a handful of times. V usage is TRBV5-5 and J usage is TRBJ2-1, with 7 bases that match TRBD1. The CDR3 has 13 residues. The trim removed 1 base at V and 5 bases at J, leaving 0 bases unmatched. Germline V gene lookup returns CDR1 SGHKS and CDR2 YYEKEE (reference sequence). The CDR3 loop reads CASSLTGDNEQFF. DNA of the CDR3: TGTGCCAGCAGCTTGACAGGGGACAATGAGCAGTTCTTC. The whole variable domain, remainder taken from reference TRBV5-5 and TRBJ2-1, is DAGVTQSPTHLIKTRGQQVTLRCSPISGHKSVSWYQQVLGQGPQFIFQYYEKEERGRGNFPDRFSARQFPNYSSELNVNALLLGDSALYLCASSLTGDNEQFFGPGTRLTVL.

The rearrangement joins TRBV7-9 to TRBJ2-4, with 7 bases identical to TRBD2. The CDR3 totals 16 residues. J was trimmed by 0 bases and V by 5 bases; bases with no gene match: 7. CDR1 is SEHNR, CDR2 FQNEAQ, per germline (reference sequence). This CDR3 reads CASSPDLAGAKNIQYF. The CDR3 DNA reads TGTGCCAGCAGCCCAGATTTAGCGGGAGCCAAAAACATTCAGTACTTC.